The present TCR beta chain was sequenced within a study of shared clonotypes between healthy human individuals. An even split of each subset's genomic DNA across several immunoSEQ plates was performed. Data came from immunoSEQ multiplex PCR; TCRdb stores just in-frame clones and leaves some out. Among around 2,000,000 clones, roughly 95% were seen once, and the ten largest hold 0.13%. CDR3 size: 13 residues. Trimming stripped 3 bases from V and 10 bases from J, with 13 bases between. The V gene's germline CDR1 is SNHLY and CDR2 FYNNEI. Concerning this clone: Its antigen is still unknown.

General study findings and limits: Generally, estimated richness proved larger in naive subsets than it did in memory subsets. Few donors limited the genetic and exposure-history diversity represented.

The genes are TRBV2 and TRBJ2-1; D possibly corresponds to TRBD2 (6 bases). The specimen was naive CD4+ T cells sorted from blood. The subset denotes: CD45RA+ positively selected. This sequence was found in a man between 18 and 29 years old in good health. Here the CDR3 DNA reads TGTGCCAGCAGTGATCGTCAGGGAGGCGAGCAGTTCTTC. Translated: CASSDRQGGEQFF.